What follows describes a single T cell receptor (beta chain). Method: immunoSEQ multiplex PCR; TCRdb's copy keeps in-frame clones and lacks some. Here the sample spans 99,000 or so clones, around 96% being singletons. The data originate from a study of technical replicates of blood from several donors. Germline CDR1 is LGHNA and CDR2 is YNFKEQ. After removal of 1 base from V and 0 bases from J, the junction contained 12 bases not matched to a gene. This CDR3 comprises 19 residues. The rearrangement uses TRBV4-2 and TRBJ2-3, with 8 positions matching TRBD2. This TCR came from a human donor in good health. The sequenced sample was T cells isolated from PBMCs. The CDR3 loop is CASSQGPIGSGGSTDTQYF. The CDR3 DNA reads TGTGCCAGCAGCCAAGGGCCCATAGGGAGCGGGGGAAGCACAGATACGCAGTATTTT.